This T cell receptor (beta chain) was obtained from a study of Graves' ophthalmopathy and Graves' hyperthyroidism (dated by TCRdb to between 2018 and 2020). Background on the whole study: Peripheral blood samples were taken at the time of initial diagnosis, before any treatment was given. An independent validation cohort comprised 18 hyperthyroidism patients and over 15 patients who later progressed from hyperthyroidism to ophthalmopathy. In total, 120 to 150 blood samples were TCR-sequenced: 43 ophthalmopathy, some 80 hyperthyroidism and roughly 17 hyperthyroidism-to-ophthalmopathy patients. The 85 to 100 discovery patients were randomly split 7:3 into training and test sets. After sampling, hyperthyroidism patients received methimazole starting at 30 mg daily, and ophthalmopathy patients received high-dose intravenous methylprednisolone. To explore V-J signatures that separate ophthalmopathy from hyperthyroidism, a discovery set of 100 patients was enrolled, consisting of more than 40 with ophthalmopathy and around 57 with stable hyperthyroidism. In over 5 hyperthyroidism patients, the T-cell repertoire of thyroid tissue was compared with the T-cell repertoire of blood. TCR beta repertoire signatures were used to distinguish Graves' ophthalmopathy from Graves' hyperthyroidism and to predict progression to ophthalmopathy. What the research found in general, with its limitations: In validation, the model predicted ophthalmopathy progression with over 60% sensitivity and roughly 72% specificity; 12 predicted patients were CT-confirmed with GO in a median of 6.5 months. In cross-validation, the 13-signature model distinguished ophthalmopathy from stable hyperthyroidism with around 90% sensitivity and 81.08% specificity, while in the test set the corresponding values were approximately 79% and 70%. Sample size was not predetermined statistically, and investigators were not blinded to group allocation. Most of the expanded thyroid clonotypes with a frequency above 0.001 were also detected in blood, and it was suggested that the thyroid immune response may be reflected by blood repertoires.

Ophthalmopathy patients had moderately to severely active disease, Clinical Activity Score of at least 3, NOSPECS grade of at least 4, and disease duration under 3 months. Patients were excluded if they had other autoimmune diseases, uncontrolled infections, pregnancy or lactation. Clinical symptoms, serum thyroxine, TRAb, thyroid ultrasound and orbital computed tomography were used for diagnosis. Ficoll-Paque density gradient centrifugation was used to isolate PBMCs from about 9 ml of fresh peripheral blood. Trizol reagent was used to extract the total RNA, and its quality was then checked on an Agilent 2100 Bioanalyzer. Measured from the cysteine to the phenylalanine, the CDR3 is 15 residues long. Left in the record is the CDR3 DNA by itself, 45 bases read in frame from the first base. CDR1 and CDR2, looked up from the germline V gene, are MNHEY and SVGEGT. The trim is 0 bases for V and 2 bases for J, with a gap of 11 bases between the germline ends.

TCR beta CDR3 regions were amplified from RNA transcripts for repertoire sequencing. HTBI primers and the Qiagen OneStep RT-PCR kit were used in a first-round RT-PCR, which was followed by a second-round multiplex PCR, size selection and purification. Sequencing of the libraries was carried out on an Illumina HiSeq2000 in paired-end mode with 100 bp reads. On the authors' methods: SOAPnuke was used for read processing, and reads with adapters, uncalled bases, a mean Phred below 15, or no exact constant-primer or identifier match were discarded. COPE v1.2.5 was used to merge high-quality paired reads. Each unique nucleotide sequence was defined as a clonotype, and clonotypes were aligned to IMGT TRB V, D and J references with MiTCR v1.1. The analysis was limited to V-J combinations with a frequency above 0.0001, which together covered more than 98% of repertoires. For each V-J combination, a TCR clonal expansion and chaos score was defined as the ratio of F50 clonal expansion to chaos observed in the TCRdist matrix. Welch's t-statistics and random forest were used to narrow the features down to around 13 V-J combinations, which were then fed into a naive Bayes classifier. The similarity between thyroid and blood repertoires was quantified using the Morisita-Horn index. In-frame beta chains were kept once TCRdb had trimmed the public reads at Q25 with fastp and called clones with MiXCR. Rows with one shared CDR3 protein collapse into an entry with the most common genes and DNA. These V and J calls rely on TCRdb rather than the paper's analysis. This sample gives about 400,000 distinct CDR3 sequences in total; 18% of them show up just once. Around 1.4% of the sample comes from the top ten.

In regard to this clonotype: Its antigen target is currently unknown. No clone much larger than this one lies a single base away; base qualities are absent.

The V gene is TRBV6-2 or TRBV6-3 and the J gene is TRBJ2-7; confidence is insufficient to name the D gene. Sequencing used peripheral blood. The sequence was collected from a woman between 18 and 29 years old with Graves' ophthalmopathy. Donor details come from another sample of the same person, matched by shared clones. The DNA is as follows: TGTGCCAGCAGTTACTCGATGGGAATGGCCTACGAGCAGTACTTC. Its product reads: CASSYSMGMAYEQYF.